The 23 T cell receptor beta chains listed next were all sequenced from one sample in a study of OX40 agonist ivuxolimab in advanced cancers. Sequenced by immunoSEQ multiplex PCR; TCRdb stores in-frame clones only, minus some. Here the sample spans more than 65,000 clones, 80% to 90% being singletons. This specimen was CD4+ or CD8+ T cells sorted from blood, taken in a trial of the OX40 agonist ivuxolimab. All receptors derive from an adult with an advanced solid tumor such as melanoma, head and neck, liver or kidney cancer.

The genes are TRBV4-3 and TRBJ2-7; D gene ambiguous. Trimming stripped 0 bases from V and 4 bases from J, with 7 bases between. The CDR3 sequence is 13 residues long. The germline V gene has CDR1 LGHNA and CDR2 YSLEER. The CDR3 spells CASSQDRTYEQYF. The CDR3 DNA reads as TGCGCCAGCAGCCAAGATCGAACGTACGAGCAGTACTTC.

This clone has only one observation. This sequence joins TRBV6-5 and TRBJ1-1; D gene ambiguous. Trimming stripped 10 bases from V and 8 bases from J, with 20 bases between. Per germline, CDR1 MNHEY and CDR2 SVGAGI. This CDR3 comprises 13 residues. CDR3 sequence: CAIPDTRLREAFF. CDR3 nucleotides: TGTGCCATTCCTGACACTCGTTTAAGGGAAGCTTTCTTT.

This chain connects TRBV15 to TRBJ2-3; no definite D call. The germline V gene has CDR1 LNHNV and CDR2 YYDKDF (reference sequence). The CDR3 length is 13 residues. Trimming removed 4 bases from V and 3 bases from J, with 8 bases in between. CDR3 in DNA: TGTGCCACCAGCACCCCTGGAACAGATACGCAGTATTTT. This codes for CATSTPGTDTQYF.

CDR3 bases: TGCAGCGCCCACCTCCCTGGAAACACCATATATTTT. Translating gives CSAHLPGNTIYF. V gene TRBV29-1 combines with J gene TRBJ1-3, with D unclear. V lost 7 bases to trimming and J lost 2 bases, with 9 bases between them. The CDR3 runs to 12 residues. From germline, CDR1 is SQVTM and CDR2 ANQGSEA.

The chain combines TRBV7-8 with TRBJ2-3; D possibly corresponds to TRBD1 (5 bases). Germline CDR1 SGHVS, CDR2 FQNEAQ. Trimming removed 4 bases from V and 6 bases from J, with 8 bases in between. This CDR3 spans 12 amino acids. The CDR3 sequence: CASSSAGDTQYF. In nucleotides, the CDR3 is TGTGCCAGCAGCTCAGCAGGGGATACGCAGTATTTT.

The CDR3 nucleotides are TGTGCCAGCTCACCCGGGACAGGGGTAGGAAGGACTGAAGCTTTCTTT. This translates into CASSPGTGVGRTEAFF. The rearrangement uses TRBV18 and TRBJ1-1, with 10 positions matching TRBD1. Germline CDR1 is KGHSH and CDR2 is LQKENI. The CDR3 sequence is 16 residues long. J gave up 5 bases and V 3 bases, and 9 bases lay outside the gene matches.

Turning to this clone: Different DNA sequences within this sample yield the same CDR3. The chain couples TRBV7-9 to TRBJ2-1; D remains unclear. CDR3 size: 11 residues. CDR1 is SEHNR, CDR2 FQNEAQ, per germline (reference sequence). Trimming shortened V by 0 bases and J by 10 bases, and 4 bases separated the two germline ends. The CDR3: CASSLAGEQFF. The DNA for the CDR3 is TGTGCCAGCAGCTTAGCGGGGGAGCAGTTCTTC.

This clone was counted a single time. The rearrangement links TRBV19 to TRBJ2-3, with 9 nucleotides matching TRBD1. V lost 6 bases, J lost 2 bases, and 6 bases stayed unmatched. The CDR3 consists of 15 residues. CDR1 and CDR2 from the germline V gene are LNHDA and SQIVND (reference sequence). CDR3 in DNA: TGTGCCAGTAGGGACAGGGGAAACCCCACAGATACGCAGTATTTT. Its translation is CASRDRGNPTDTQYF. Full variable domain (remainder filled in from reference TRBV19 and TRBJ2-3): DGGITQSPKYLFRKEGQNVTLSCEQNLNHDAMYWYRQDPGQGLRLIYYSQIVNDFQKGDIAEGYSVSREKKESFPLTVTSAQKNPTAFYLCASRDRGNPTDTQYFGPGTRLTVL.

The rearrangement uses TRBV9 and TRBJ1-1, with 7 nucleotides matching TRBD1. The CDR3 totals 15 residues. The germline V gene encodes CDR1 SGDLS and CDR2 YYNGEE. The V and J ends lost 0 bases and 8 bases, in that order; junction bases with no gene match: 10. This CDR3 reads CASSVGGGTRAEAFF. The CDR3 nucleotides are TGTGCCAGCAGCGTAGGAGGGGGCACCAGGGCCGAAGCTTTCTTT.

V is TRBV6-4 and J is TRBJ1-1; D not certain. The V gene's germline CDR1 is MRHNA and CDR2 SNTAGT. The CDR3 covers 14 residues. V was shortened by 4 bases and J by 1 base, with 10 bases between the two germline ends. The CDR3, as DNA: TGTGCCAGCAGTGCCTTAGCGGGGAACACTGAAGCTTTCTTT. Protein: CASSALAGNTEAFF.

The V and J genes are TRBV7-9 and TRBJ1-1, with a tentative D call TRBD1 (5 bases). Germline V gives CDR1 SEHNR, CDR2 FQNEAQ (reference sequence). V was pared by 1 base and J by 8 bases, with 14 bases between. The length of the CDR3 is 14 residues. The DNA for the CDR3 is TGTGCCAGCAGCTTAGAGGGGTTTAGCGGCGAAGCTTTCTTT. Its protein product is CASSLEGFSGEAFF.

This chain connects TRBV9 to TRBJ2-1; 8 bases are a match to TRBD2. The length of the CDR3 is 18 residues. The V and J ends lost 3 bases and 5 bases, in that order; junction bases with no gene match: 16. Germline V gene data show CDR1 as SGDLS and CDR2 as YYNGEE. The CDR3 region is CASSEAVIAGRGDNEQFF. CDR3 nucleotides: TGTGCCAGCAGCGAAGCCGTAATAGCGGGAAGGGGAGACAATGAGCAGTTCTTC.

CDR3 amino acids: CASSWYRDTDTQYF. The CDR3 DNA follows: TGTGCCAGCAGTTGGTACAGAGACACAGATACGCAGTATTTT. This chain connects TRBV6-5 to TRBJ2-3; D is uncertain. The CDR3 has 14 residues. CDR1 and CDR2 (germline): MNHEY, SVGAGI. V was shortened by 4 bases and J by 2 bases, with 10 bases between the two germline ends.

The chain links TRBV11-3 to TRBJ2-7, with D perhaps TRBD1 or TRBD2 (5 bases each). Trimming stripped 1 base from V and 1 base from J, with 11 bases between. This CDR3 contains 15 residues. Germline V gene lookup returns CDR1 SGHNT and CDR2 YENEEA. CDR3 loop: CASSLGPGASYEQYF. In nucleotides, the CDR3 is TGTGCCAGCAGCTTAGGGCCCGGGGCATCCTACGAGCAGTACTTC.

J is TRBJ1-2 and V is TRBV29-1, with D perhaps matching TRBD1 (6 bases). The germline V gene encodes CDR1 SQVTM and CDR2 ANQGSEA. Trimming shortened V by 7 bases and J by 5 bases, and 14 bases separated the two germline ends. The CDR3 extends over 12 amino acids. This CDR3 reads CSEWTEIYGYTF. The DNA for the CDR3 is TGCAGCGAATGGACAGAGATATATGGCTACACCTTC.

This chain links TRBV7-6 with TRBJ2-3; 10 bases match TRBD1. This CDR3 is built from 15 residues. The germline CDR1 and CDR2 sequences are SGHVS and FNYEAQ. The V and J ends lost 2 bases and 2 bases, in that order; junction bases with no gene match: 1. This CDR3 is CASSLRQGATDTQYF. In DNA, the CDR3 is TGTGCCAGCAGCTTACGACAGGGGGCCACAGATACGCAGTATTTT.

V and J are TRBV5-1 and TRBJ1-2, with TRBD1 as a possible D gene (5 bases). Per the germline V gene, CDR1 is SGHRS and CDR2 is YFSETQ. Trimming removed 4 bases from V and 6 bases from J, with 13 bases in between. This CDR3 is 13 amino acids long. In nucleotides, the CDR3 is TGCGCCAGCAGCGTTGGGGGGATGGATGGCTACACCTTC. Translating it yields CASSVGGMDGYTF. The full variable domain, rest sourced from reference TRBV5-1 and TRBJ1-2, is KAGVTQTPRYLIKTRGQQVTLSCSPISGHRSVSWYQQTPGQGLQFLFEYFSETQRNKGNFPGRFSGRQFSNSRSEMNVSTLELGDSALYLCASSVGGMDGYTFGSGTRLTVV.

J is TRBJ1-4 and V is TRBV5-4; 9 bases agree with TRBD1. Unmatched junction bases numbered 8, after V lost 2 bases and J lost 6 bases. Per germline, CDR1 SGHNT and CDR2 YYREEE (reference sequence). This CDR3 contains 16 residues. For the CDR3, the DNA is TGTGCCAGCAGCTTTGGGGGGGGGACAGGGTATGAAAAACTGTTTTTT. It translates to CASSFGGGTGYEKLFF.

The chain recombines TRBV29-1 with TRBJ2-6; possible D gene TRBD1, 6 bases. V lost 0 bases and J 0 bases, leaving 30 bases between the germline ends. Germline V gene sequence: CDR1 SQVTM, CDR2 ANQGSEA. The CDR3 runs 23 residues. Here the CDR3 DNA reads TGCAGCGTTGAAGAACACCCCGCTCCCCGCGGACAGTTCAGGAGCTCTGGGGCCAACGTCCTGACTTTC. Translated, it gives CSVEEHPAPRGQFRSSGANVLTF.

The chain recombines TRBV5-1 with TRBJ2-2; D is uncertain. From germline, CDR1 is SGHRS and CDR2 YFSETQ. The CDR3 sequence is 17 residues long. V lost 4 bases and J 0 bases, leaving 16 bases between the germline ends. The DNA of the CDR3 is TGCGCCAGCAGCCCTCGGTTAATCATCGCGAACACCGGGGAGCTGTTTTTT. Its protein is CASSPRLIIANTGELFF.

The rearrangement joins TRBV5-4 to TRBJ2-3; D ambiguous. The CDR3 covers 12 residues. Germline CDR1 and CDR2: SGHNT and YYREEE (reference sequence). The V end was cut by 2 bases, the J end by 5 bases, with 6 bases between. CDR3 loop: CASSFDRDTQYF. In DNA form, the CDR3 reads TGTGCCAGCAGCTTTGATAGAGATACGCAGTATTTT.

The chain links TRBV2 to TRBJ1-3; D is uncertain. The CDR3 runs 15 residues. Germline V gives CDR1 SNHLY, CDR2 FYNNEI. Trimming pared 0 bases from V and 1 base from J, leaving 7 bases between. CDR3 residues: CASSEARGSGNTIYF. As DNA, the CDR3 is TGTGCCAGCAGTGAAGCGCGAGGGTCTGGAAACACCATATATTTT. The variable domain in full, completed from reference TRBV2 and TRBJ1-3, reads EPEVTQTPSHQVTQMGQEVILRCVPISNHLYFYWYRQILGQKVEFLVSFYNNEISEKSEIFDDQFSVERPDGSNFTLKIRSTKLEDSAMYFCASSEARGSGNTIYFGEGSWLTVV.

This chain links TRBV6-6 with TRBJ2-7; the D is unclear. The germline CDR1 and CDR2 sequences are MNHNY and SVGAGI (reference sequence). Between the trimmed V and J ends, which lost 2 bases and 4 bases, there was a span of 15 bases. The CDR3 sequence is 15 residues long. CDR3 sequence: CASSYRVSPGYEQYF. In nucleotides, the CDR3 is TGTGCCAGCAGTTACCGGGTCTCCCCTGGGTACGAGCAGTACTTC.